The next 4 T cell receptor beta chains were all read from a single sample in a study of cytomegalovirus exposure and HLA in healthy donors. Both 60 Vbeta primers and 13 Jbeta primers went into the PCR. Data came from immunoSEQ multiplex PCR; TCRdb stores just in-frame clones and leaves some out. There are some 150,000 clones in the sample; roughly 62% occur only once, and roughly 4.7% lies in the top ten. What was sequenced was PBMCs. These receptors were taken from a man between 60 and 70 years old in good health and CMV-seronegative.

The chain is built from TRBV7-3 and TRBJ2-3; possible D gene TRBD1, 6 bases. Germline V CDR1 and CDR2: SGHTA, FQGTGA. This CDR3 has 15 residues. Trimming shortened V by 0 bases and J by 3 bases, and 10 bases separated the two germline ends. The CDR3 nucleotides are TGTGCCAGCAGCTTAACCCCCACAGGGACAGATACGCAGTATTTT. It translates to CASSLTPTGTDTQYF.

This clone turned up a few times. V is TRBV5-1 and J is TRBJ2-3; maybe TRBD2 (6 bases). V lost 4 bases and J 2 bases, leaving 14 bases between the germline ends. In germline, CDR1 is SGHRS, CDR2 YFSETQ. CDR3 length: 15 residues. CDR3 sequence (DNA): TGCGCCAGCAGCGCCTCTAGCGCCAACACAGATACGCAGTATTTT. The encoded protein is CASSASSANTDTQYF.

The chain combines TRBV29-1 with TRBJ2-2; a weak D match, TRBD2 (5 bases). CDR1 SQVTM and CDR2 ANQGSEA come from the germline V gene. V was pared by 5 bases and J by 4 bases, with 14 bases between. The CDR3 spans 14 residues. CDR3 sequence reads: CSVSISAVTGELFF. The CDR3 nucleotides read TGCAGCGTTTCTATCTCAGCGGTCACCGGGGAGCTGTTTTTT.

This chain connects TRBV6-6 to TRBJ1-5, with 7 bases aligning to TRBD1. This CDR3 has 13 residues. J was trimmed by 2 bases and V by 6 bases; bases with no gene match: 1. Germline V gives CDR1 MNHNY, CDR2 SVGAGI (reference sequence). In DNA form, the CDR3 reads TGTGCCAGCAGCGACAGGGGCAATCAGCCCCAGCATTTT. This sequence encodes CASSDRGNQPQHF.